Each of the 32 T cell receptor beta chains below was sequenced from the same sample in a study of Graves' ophthalmopathy and Graves' hyperthyroidism. Investigators amplified TCR beta CDR3 regions from RNA transcripts. HTBI-primed first-round RT-PCR preceded second-round multiplex PCR. TCRdb reanalysed the multiplex PCR reads using MiXCR and keeps one entry per CDR3 protein. The sample contains hundreds of thousands of distinct CDR3 sequences, more than 40% of which appear only once. The sample was peripheral blood. Receptors originate from an adult man with Graves' ophthalmopathy.

This chain connects TRBV29-1 to TRBJ1-2; 10 nucleotides align to TRBD1. The CDR3 spans 14 residues. CDR1 is SQVTM, CDR2 ANQGSEA, per germline. V shed 7 bases and J 6 bases; nucleotides not matched to a gene: 11. CDR3 nucleotides: TGCAGCGCCAGCGGGACAGGGGCCCGTGATGGCTACACCTTC. Its protein product is CSASGTGARDGYTF. Looking up the rest from reference TRBV29-1 and TRBJ1-2 gives the full variable domain: SAVISQKPSRDICQRGTSLTIQCQVDSQVTMMFWYRQQPGQSLTLIATANQGSEATYESGFVIDKFPISRPNLTFSTLTVSNMSPEDSSIYLCSASGTGARDGYTFGSGTRLTVV.

Concerning this clonotype itself: Possible read error: a much larger clone is one base away. Likely a read error: the CDR3 ends without its conserved phenylalanine or tryptophan. The genes are TRBV10-2 and TRBJ1-5; no definite D call. Germline assignment: CDR1 WSHSY and CDR2 SAAADI. This CDR3 spans 11 amino acids. CDR3 sequence: CASSDHQPQHS. Here the CDR3 DNA reads TGTGCCAGCAGTGACCATCAGCCCCAGCATTCT.

This clonotype was seen repeatedly, ten times or more. This chain connects TRBV6-5 to TRBJ1-1, with D tentatively TRBD1 (6 bases). Trimming pared 5 bases from V and 1 base from J, leaving 14 bases between. Germline loops: CDR1 MNHEY, CDR2 SVGAGI. There are 15 residues in the CDR3. The CDR3 sequence: CASSDRGQQNTEAFF. The CDR3 coding sequence is TGTGCCAGCAGTGACCGGGGACAACAGAACACTGAAGCTTTCTTT.

This clonotype was detected only a few times. The gene calls are TRBV2 and TRBJ1-1, with 8 bases that match TRBD1. The V segment lost 6 bases and the J segment 4 bases; nucleotides outside the gene matches: 10. The germline CDR1 and CDR2 sequences are SNHLY and FYNNEI. The CDR3 contains 15 residues. The CDR3 spells CASSHPTGAGTEAFF. The DNA of the CDR3 is TGTGCCAGCAGCCACCCGACAGGGGCCGGCACTGAAGCTTTCTTT.

This clonotype occurred a few times. V is TRBV20-1 and J is TRBJ1-5; 8 nucleotides align to TRBD1. The germline CDR1 and CDR2 sequences are DFQATT and SNEGSKA (reference sequence). J lost 3 bases, V lost 0 bases, and 10 bases had no gene match. The CDR3 is 17 amino acids. Here the CDR3 DNA reads TGCAGTGCTAGAGATCCCGCCGGGACAGGACCCAATCAGCCCCAGCATTTT. Amino acids: CSARDPAGTGPNQPQHF.

This chain joins TRBV6-4 and TRBJ2-2; D call uncertain. Trimming removed 5 bases from V and 3 bases from J, with 10 bases in between. Germline values: CDR1 MRHNA, CDR2 SNTAGT. CDR3 length equals 14 residues. CDR3 amino acids: CASSSTSDTGELFF. CDR3 nucleotide sequence: TGTGCCAGCAGTTCCACGTCGGACACCGGGGAGCTGTTTTTT.

In its sample, this clonotype was seen a few times. V usage is TRBV2 and J usage is TRBJ1-1; 7 nucleotides agree with TRBD1. V lost 5 bases to trimming and J lost 5 bases; unmatched junction nucleotides: 11. The CDR3 runs to 15 residues. CDR1 and CDR2 (germline): SNHLY, FYNNEI. The CDR3 protein is CASSYLTAGGTEAFF. CDR3 sequence (DNA): TGTGCCAGCAGTTACCTTACGGCAGGGGGGACTGAAGCTTTCTTT.

This clonotype was detected many times. A junction boundary mismatches the germline segment, possibly from a read error. V and J are TRBV10-3 and TRBJ1-6, with D unclear. This CDR3 is built from 14 residues. Germline-derived CDR1 and CDR2 are ENHRY and SYGVKD. The CDR3 sequence: CASSERHTNSPLHF. CDR3 coding DNA: TGTGCCAGCAGTGAGCGCCACACCAATTCACCCCTCCACTTT.

As for this clonotype: A read error is possible here, since a much larger clone lies one base away. Lacking the conserved final phenylalanine or tryptophan, this CDR3 likely reflects a read error. V gene TRBV4-3 combines with J gene TRBJ2-7; D is unclear. This CDR3 comprises 15 residues. V lost 1 base to trimming and J lost 0 bases, with 10 bases between them. From germline, CDR1 is LGHNA and CDR2 YSLEER. The CDR3 DNA reads TGCGCCAGCAGCCAAGTAGCCGCGAGCTCCTACGAGCAGTACTGC. Residues: CASSQVAASSYEQYC.

With regard to this clonotype: Being one base from a much bigger clone, this may be a read error. The chain recombines TRBV20-1 with TRBJ1-4; D remains unclear. CDR1 is DFQATT and CDR2 is SNEGSKA in the germline V gene (reference sequence). V was cut by 6 bases and J by 10 bases, with 21 bases left in between. The CDR3 is 14 residues long. The CDR3 region has the DNA TGCAGTGCATCCCGTCGGAGGGAAAGGGTAAAACTGTTTTTT. This encodes CSASRRRERVKLFF.

The V gene is TRBV20-1, the J gene TRBJ1-1, with 7 positions matching TRBD1. V gave up 6 bases and J gave up 1 base; unmatched junction bases: 8. Germline V CDR1 and CDR2: DFQATT, SNEGSKA (reference sequence). This CDR3 has 14 amino acids. CDR3 in DNA: TGCAGTGCCAGCAAGGGACAGCCGAACACTGAAGCTTTCTTT. Protein product: CSASKGQPNTEAFF.

This clonotype was detected many times. This chain connects TRBV5-1 to TRBJ1-4; D is unresolved. V was shortened by 1 base and J by 2 bases, with 9 bases between the two germline ends. Germline assignment: CDR1 SGHRS and CDR2 YFSETQ. CDR3 length equals 15 residues. The DNA of the CDR3 is TGCGCCAGCAGCTTGTTGCCGGATACTAATGAAAAACTGTTTTTT. Amino acids: CASSLLPDTNEKLFF.

This chain uses TRBV24-1 with TRBJ2-5; 9 nucleotides line up with TRBD1. The V gene's germline CDR1 is KGHDR and CDR2 SFDVKD. This CDR3 has 13 residues. Trimming cost V 3 bases and J 7 bases; bases outside gene matches: 2. CDR3 coding DNA: TGTGCCACCAGTGATCCGGGACAGGGGACCCAGTACTTC. Translating gives CATSDPGQGTQYF.

The chain uses TRBV12-3 or TRBV12-4 and TRBJ2-5; maybe TRBD2 (6 bases). The length of the CDR3 is 15 residues. V gave up 5 bases and J gave up 7 bases, with 20 bases separating them. CDR3 region: CASSTLTGVPGTQYF. CDR3 coding DNA: TGTGCCAGCAGTACCCTCACGGGAGTCCCAGGGACCCAGTACTTC.

This clonotype was detected ten times or more. The chain combines TRBV5-1 with TRBJ2-5, with 10 bases lining up with TRBD1. Germline V CDR1 and CDR2: SGHRS, YFSETQ. This CDR3 has 16 amino acids. J gave up 5 bases and V 4 bases, and 11 bases lay outside the gene matches. CDR3 in amino acids: CASSGKLGQGRETQYF. CDR3 in DNA: TGCGCCAGCAGCGGCAAACTGGGACAGGGGAGGGAGACCCAGTACTTC.

V usage is TRBV4-2 and J usage is TRBJ1-5; D uncertain. CDR1 is LGHNA, CDR2 YNFKEQ, per germline. The CDR3 covers 13 residues. Trimming shortened V by 0 bases and J by 5 bases, and 5 bases separated the two germline ends. CDR3 residues: CASSQEYDQPQHF. CDR3 DNA sequence: TGTGCCAGCAGCCAAGAGTACGATCAGCCCCAGCATTTT.

This clonotype was seen many times. The rearrangement uses TRBV5-4 and TRBJ1-1, with D possibly matching TRBD1 (6 bases). V lost 4 bases and J 1 base, leaving 14 bases between the germline ends. Germline CDR1 and CDR2: SGHNT and YYREEE (reference sequence). The CDR3 is 15 residues long. CDR3 sequence reads: CASSSPTGPNTEAFF. CDR3 sequence (DNA): TGTGCCAGCAGCAGCCCTACAGGGCCGAACACTGAAGCTTTCTTT.

The chain links TRBV2 to TRBJ2-5; the match to TRBD1 covers 7 bases. This CDR3 has 13 amino acids. Unmatched junction bases numbered 10, after V lost 10 bases and J lost 5 bases. From germline, CDR1 is SNHLY and CDR2 FYNNEI. CDR3 nucleotides: TGTGCCACAACAGGGGAAAGGGGGGAGACCCAGTACTTC. This encodes CATTGERGETQYF. The full variable domain, its missing parts supplied by reference TRBV2 and TRBJ2-5, is EPEVTQTPSHQVTQMGQEVILRCVPISNHLYFYWYRQILGQKVEFLVSFYNNEISEKSEIFDDQFSVERPDGSNFTLKIRSTKLEDSAMYFCATTGERGETQYFGPGTRLLVL.

On this clonotype itself: A read error may be the cause here, since a much bigger clone is one base away. The V and J genes are TRBV5-1 and TRBJ1-3; perhaps TRBD1 as D (5 bases). Germline V gene lookup returns CDR1 SGHRS and CDR2 YFSETQ. This CDR3 spans 14 amino acids. The CDR3 protein is CASSSGLSGDTIYF. Written as DNA, the CDR3 is TGCGCCAGCAGCTCGGGACTCTCTGGAGACACCATATATTTT.

In its sample, this clonotype was seen many times. The chain carries TRBV20-1 and TRBJ1-2, with a tentative D call TRBD1 (6 bases). Trimming shortened V by 3 bases and J by 1 base, and 15 bases separated the two germline ends. Germline V gene data show CDR1 as DFQATT and CDR2 as SNEGSKA (reference sequence). The CDR3 is 15 residues long. Written as DNA, the CDR3 is TGCAGTGCTAGGCTGGCTGGGGGCGGTAACTATGGCTACACCTTC. This sequence encodes CSARLAGGGNYGYTF.

About this clonotype itself: A much larger clone lies one base from this, so it may be a read error. The chain carries TRBV2 and TRBJ1-2; D is uncertain. This CDR3 region has 10 residues. The germline V gene has CDR1 SNHLY and CDR2 FYNNEI. The CDR3 loop reads CASNNCGYTF. CDR3 in DNA: TGTGCCAGCAACAACTGTGGCTACACCTTC.

This clonotype was recorded many times. The chain links TRBV5-6 to TRBJ1-5; 7 nucleotides align to TRBD1. The CDR3 loop spans 15 amino acids. Germline V CDR1 and CDR2: SGHDT, YYEEEE. The J segment lost 5 bases and the V segment lost 3 bases, leaving 8 bases of the junction unmatched. The CDR3 region is CASSYRGSVDQPQHF. In DNA, the CDR3 is TGTGCCAGCAGCTACAGGGGTAGCGTAGATCAGCCCCAGCATTTT.

The rearrangement links TRBV7-8 to TRBJ1-4, with D unclear. Germline CDR1 SGHVS, CDR2 FQNEAQ. CDR3 length equals 16 residues. The V end was cut by 8 bases, the J end by 1 base, with 17 bases between. The CDR3 DNA is TGTGCCAGCTCACCAAATCCCCCAGGAACTAATGAAAAACTGTTTTTT. Translated: CASSPNPPGTNEKLFF.

At least ten counts were recorded for this clonotype. CDR3 sequence reads: CASRLSEGRRGNTIYF. The CDR3 nucleotides are TGTGCCAGCCGCCTATCAGAGGGGCGTCGTGGAAACACCATATATTTT. The chain has TRBV7-9 and TRBJ1-3, with D possibly TRBD1 on 5 matching bases. This CDR3 region has 16 residues. The germline gives CDR1 SEHNR, CDR2 FQNEAQ (reference sequence). Trimming stripped 8 bases from V and 3 bases from J, with 20 bases between.

This clonotype was recorded once. The conserved closing phenylalanine or tryptophan is absent in this CDR3, likely reflecting a read error. Because the CDR3's place on the DNA is in doubt, the DNA is left out and the CDR3 is given as listed by TCRdb. This chain links TRBV7-9 with TRBJ1-2. The CDR3 extends over 10 residues, inclusive of both ends. CDR1 and CDR2 (germline): SEHNR, FQNEAQ (reference sequence). The CDR3 reads CASSLMGLSY.

At least ten counts were recorded for this clonotype. The chain employs TRBV24-1 and TRBJ1-4; the D is unclear. The CDR3 runs to 16 residues. CDR1 is KGHDR, CDR2 SFDVKD, per germline. Trimming shortened V by 3 bases and J by 9 bases, and 19 bases separated the two germline ends. The CDR3 bases are TGTGCCACCAGTGATGACCCCGGGCCCTTAGGGAAAAAACTGTTTTTT. Protein product: CATSDDPGPLGKKLFF.

This clonotype came up many times. V is TRBV25-1 and J is TRBJ2-7, with D unclear. Trimming removed 3 bases at V and 4 bases at J, with 7 bases between. Per the germline V gene, CDR1 is MGHDK and CDR2 is SYGVNS. The CDR3 is made up of 12 amino acids. CDR3 sequence (DNA): TGTGCCAGCAGTGACGGGCAGTACGAGCAGTACTTC. Translation: CASSDGQYEQYF.

A word on this clonotype: A read error may produce the germline difference seen at one junction end. The genes are TRBV7-2 and TRBJ2-5; TRBD1 or TRBD2 may be the D gene (5 bases each). This CDR3 contains 13 residues. Germline V gene lookup returns CDR1 SGHTA and CDR2 FQGNSA. The CDR3 region is CASSSGRQEIQYF. In DNA form, the CDR3 reads TGTGCTAGCAGCTCGGGACGGCAAGAGATCCAGTACTTC.

This clonotype was detected many times. The chain joins TRBV11-2 to TRBJ2-6; D not certain. Germline values: CDR1 SGHAT, CDR2 FQNNGV. This CDR3 is 15 amino acids long. V was trimmed by 5 bases and J by 3 bases, leaving 11 bases between them. In DNA, the CDR3 is TGTGCCAGCAGCCCCCAGTCTTATGGGGCCAACGTCCTGACTTTC. This gives the protein CASSPQSYGANVLTF.

The rearrangement links TRBV19 to TRBJ2-7, with D maybe TRBD2 (6 bases). V lost 5 bases to trimming and J lost 3 bases, with 14 bases between them. CDR1 is LNHDA, CDR2 SQIVND, per germline (reference sequence). The CDR3 has 14 residues. The CDR3, as DNA: TGTGCCAGTAGTGGATACGGGGGTGGCTACGAGCAGTACTTC. As protein: CASSGYGGGYEQYF.

The chain links TRBV2 to TRBJ1-6; D unresolved. V was shortened by 10 bases and J by 9 bases, with 16 bases between the two germline ends. This CDR3 region has 13 residues. In germline, CDR1 is SNHLY, CDR2 FYNNEI. The CDR3 DNA reads as TGTGCCACTGAATCCGGAACATCTTCACCCCTCCACTTT. It encodes CATESGTSSPLHF.

This clonotype was observed a handful of times. The chain recombines TRBV20-1 with TRBJ2-7; 11 bases are shared with TRBD2. The germline gives CDR1 DFQATT, CDR2 SNEGSKA (reference sequence). Trimming cost V 0 bases and J 3 bases; bases outside gene matches: 7. This CDR3 spans 16 amino acids. CDR3: CSARDSGRAGLYEQYF. The CDR3 bases are TGCAGTGCTAGAGATAGCGGGAGGGCCGGTCTCTACGAGCAGTACTTC.